This T cell receptor (beta chain) was recovered during a study of shared clonotypes between healthy human individuals. All participating donors were Caucasian adults from Nashville, Tennessee. To note about this clone: What it recognizes is unknown.

Only in-frame clones appear in the TCRdb table, and some are missing; sequencing was by immunoSEQ multiplex PCR. The sample shows 2 million to 2.5 million clones, about 92% of them seen only once. Broader study findings: Naive CD4 clonotype sharing across several donors was 4% to 5.5%. Incomplete sequencing of sorted subsets was indicated by rarefaction despite large depth.

The CDR3 is 16 residues long. Germline lookup yields CDR1 KGHSH and CDR2 LQKENI. V shed 6 bases and J shed 0 bases, with 17 bases lying between them. The rearrangement uses TRBV18 and TRBJ1-1; no firm D call. The material sequenced was naive CD4+ T cells from PBMCs. Regarding subset: CD45RA+ positively selected. This clonotype originated in a man aged 18 to 29 in good health. Some clones in this sample may be carry-over from other donors' samples. CDR3 bases: TGTGCCAGCTCGGCTGTGTCTGGTACGATGAACACTGAAGCTTTCTTT. Protein: CASSAVSGTMNTEAFF.